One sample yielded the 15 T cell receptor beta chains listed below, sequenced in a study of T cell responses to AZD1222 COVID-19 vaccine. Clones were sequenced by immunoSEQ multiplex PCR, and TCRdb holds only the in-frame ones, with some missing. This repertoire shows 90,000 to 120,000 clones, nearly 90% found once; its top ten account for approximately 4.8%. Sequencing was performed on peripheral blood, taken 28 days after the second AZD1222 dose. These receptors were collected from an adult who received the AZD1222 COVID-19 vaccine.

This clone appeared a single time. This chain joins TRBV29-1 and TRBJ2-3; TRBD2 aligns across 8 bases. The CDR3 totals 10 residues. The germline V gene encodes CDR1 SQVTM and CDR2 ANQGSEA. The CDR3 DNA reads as TGCGTCGGGGGGGTCGATACGCAGTATTTT. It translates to CVGGVDTQYF.

The DNA for the CDR3 is TGTGCCAGCAGTTTGCACACCGGGGAGCTGTTTTTT. Its translation: CASSLHTGELFF. This sequence joins TRBV28 and TRBJ2-2; D uncertain. Looked up from germline, CDR1 is MDHEN and CDR2 is SYDVKM. Between the trimmed V and J ends, which lost 3 bases and 3 bases, there was a span of 2 bases. The CDR3 consists of 12 residues. The whole variable domain, filled in from reference TRBV28 and TRBJ2-2, reads DVKVTQSSRYLVKRTGEKVFLECVQDMDHENMFWYRQDPGLGLRLIYFSYDVKMKEKGDIPEGYSVSREKKERFSLILESASTNQTSMYLCASSLHTGELFFGEGSRLTVL.

The CDR3 here is CASSYSTSGGADTQYF. In nucleotides, the CDR3 is TGTGCCAGCAGTTACTCGACTAGCGGGGGGGCAGATACGCAGTATTTT. V usage is TRBV6-2 or TRBV6-3 and J usage is TRBJ2-3, with 14 bases aligning to TRBD2. Germline V gene data show CDR1 as MNHEY and CDR2 as SVGEGT. The CDR3 sequence is 16 residues long. V trimming: 0 bases; J trimming: 4 bases; junction bases outside the gene matches: 0.

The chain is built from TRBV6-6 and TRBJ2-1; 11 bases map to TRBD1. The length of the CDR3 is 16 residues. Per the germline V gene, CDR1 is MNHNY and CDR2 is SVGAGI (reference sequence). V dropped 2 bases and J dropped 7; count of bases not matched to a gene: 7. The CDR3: CASSYNRDRGVNEQFF. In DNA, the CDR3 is TGTGCCAGCAGTTACAACCGGGACAGGGGGGTTAATGAGCAGTTCTTC.

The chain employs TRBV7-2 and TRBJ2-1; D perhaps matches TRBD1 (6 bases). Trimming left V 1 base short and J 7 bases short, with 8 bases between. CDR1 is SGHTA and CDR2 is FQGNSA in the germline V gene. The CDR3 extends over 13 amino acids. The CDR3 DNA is TGTGCCAGCAGCTTAGATCAGGGGAATGAGCAGTTCTTC. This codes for CASSLDQGNEQFF.

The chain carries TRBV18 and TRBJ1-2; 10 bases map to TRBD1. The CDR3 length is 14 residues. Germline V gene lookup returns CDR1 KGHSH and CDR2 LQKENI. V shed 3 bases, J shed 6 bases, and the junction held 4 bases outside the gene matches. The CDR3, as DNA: TGTGCCAGCTCACCCACCGGGACAGGGGATGGCTACACCTTC. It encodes CASSPTGTGDGYTF. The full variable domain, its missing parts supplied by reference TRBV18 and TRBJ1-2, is NAGVMQNPRHLVRRRGQEARLRCSPMKGHSHVYWYRQLPEEGLKFMVYLQKENIIDESGMPKERFSAEFPKEGPSILRIQQVVRGDSAAYFCASSPTGTGDGYTFGSGTRLTVV.

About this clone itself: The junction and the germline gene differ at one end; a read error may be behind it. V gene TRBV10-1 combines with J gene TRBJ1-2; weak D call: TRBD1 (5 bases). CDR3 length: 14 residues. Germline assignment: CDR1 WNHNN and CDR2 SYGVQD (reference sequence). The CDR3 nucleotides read TGCGCCAACAGTTACAGGACAACTAACTATGGCTACACCTTC. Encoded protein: CANSYRTTNYGYTF.

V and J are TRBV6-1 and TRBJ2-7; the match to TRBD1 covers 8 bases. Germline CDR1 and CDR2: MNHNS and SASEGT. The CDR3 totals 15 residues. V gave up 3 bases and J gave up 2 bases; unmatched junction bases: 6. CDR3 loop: CASSEGQVGTYEQYF. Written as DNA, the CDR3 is TGTGCCAGCAGTGAGGGACAGGTAGGGACCTACGAGCAGTACTTC.

CDR3 in amino acids: CASSPGVSDLQFF. CDR3 DNA sequence: TGTGCCAGCAGCCCTGGAGTGTCGGATTTGCAGTTCTTC. The chain employs TRBV7-6 and TRBJ2-1, with no clear D. Germline V gene sequence: CDR1 SGHVS, CDR2 FNYEAQ. The CDR3 is made up of 13 amino acids. The germline V and J ends were trimmed by 5 bases and 12 bases, with 17 bases remaining between them.

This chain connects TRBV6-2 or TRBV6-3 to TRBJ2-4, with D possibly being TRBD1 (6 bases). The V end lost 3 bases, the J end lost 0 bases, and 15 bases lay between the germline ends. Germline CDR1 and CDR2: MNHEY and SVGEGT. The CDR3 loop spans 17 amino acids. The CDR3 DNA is TGTGCCAGCAGTTATAGGACCCAAGGGGGAGCCAAAAACATTCAGTACTTC. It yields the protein CASSYRTQGGAKNIQYF.

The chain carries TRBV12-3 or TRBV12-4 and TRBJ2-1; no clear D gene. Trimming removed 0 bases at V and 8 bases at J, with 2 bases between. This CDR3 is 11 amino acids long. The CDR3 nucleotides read TGTGCCAGCAGTTTAGCGGATGAGCAGTTCTTC. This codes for CASSLADEQFF.

The CDR3 coding sequence is TGTGCCAGCAGTGAGGTACGGACGAACACTGAAGCTTTCTTT. Its protein is CASSEVRTNTEAFF. The chain links TRBV6-1 to TRBJ1-1, with unresolved D. Germline V gives CDR1 MNHNS, CDR2 SASEGT. The V end lost 3 bases, the J end lost 1 base, and 9 bases lay between the germline ends. This CDR3 contains 14 residues.

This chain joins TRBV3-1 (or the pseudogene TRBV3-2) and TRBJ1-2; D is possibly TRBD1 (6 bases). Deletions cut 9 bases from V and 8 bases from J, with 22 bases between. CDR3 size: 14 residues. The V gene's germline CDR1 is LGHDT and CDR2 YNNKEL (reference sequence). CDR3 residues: CARPGRGTTGGYTF. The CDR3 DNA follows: TGTGCCAGACCGGGCAGGGGCACGACGGGCGGCTACACCTTC.

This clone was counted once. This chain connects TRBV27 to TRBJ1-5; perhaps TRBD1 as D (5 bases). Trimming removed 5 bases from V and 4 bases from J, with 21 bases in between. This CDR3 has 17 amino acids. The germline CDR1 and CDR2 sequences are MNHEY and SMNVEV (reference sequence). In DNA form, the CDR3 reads TGTGCCAGCAGTCCGAGAACGGGGACTGCGGGAAATCAGCCCCAGCATTTT. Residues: CASSPRTGTAGNQPQHF.

CDR3 sequence: CASSDQGQGGQPQHF. DNA of the CDR3: TGTGCCAGCAGTGATCAAGGACAGGGAGGTCAGCCCCAGCATTTT. The V call is TRBV6-1, the J call TRBJ1-5; TRBD1 matches at 8 bases. The germline gives CDR1 MNHNS, CDR2 SASEGT. V lost 3 bases to trimming and J lost 6 bases; unmatched junction nucleotides: 7. The CDR3 has 15 amino acids.